One sample yielded the 18 T cell receptor beta chains listed below, sequenced in a study of cytomegalovirus exposure and HLA in healthy donors. The PCR was carried out with 60 Vbeta primers and 13 Jbeta primers. Repertoires were generated with immunoSEQ multiplex PCR, while TCRdb's copy carries only in-frame clones and drops some. Recorded for this sample: approximately 190,000 clones. The sample was PBMCs. The receptors here all came from a boy between 10 and 17 years old in good health and CMV-seronegative.

The chain carries TRBV27 and TRBJ2-7; the match to TRBD2 covers 9 bases. The germline V gene has CDR1 MNHEY and CDR2 SMNVEV (reference sequence). Trimming cost V 8 bases and J 5 bases; bases outside gene matches: 13. This CDR3 is 15 amino acids long. The chain's CDR3 is CASGLAGAPRDEQYF. The CDR3, as DNA: TGTGCCAGCGGATTAGCGGGGGCCCCGAGGGACGAGCAGTACTTC.

The rearrangement joins TRBV19 to TRBJ2-3, with TRBD2 matching 7 bases. This CDR3 has 15 residues. The ends lost 3 bases at V and 0 bases at J; junction bases unmatched: 3. Germline V gene data show CDR1 as LNHDA and CDR2 as SQIVND (reference sequence). The CDR3 region is CASSIPSGSTDTQYF. DNA of the CDR3: TGTGCCAGTAGTATTCCTAGCGGTAGCACAGATACGCAGTATTTT.

The chain has TRBV7-3 and TRBJ1-5; D perhaps matches TRBD1 (6 bases). Trimming stripped 5 bases from V and 6 bases from J, with 11 bases between. CDR1 is SGHTA and CDR2 is FQGTGA in the germline V gene. This CDR3 contains 13 residues. This CDR3 is CASSATGSQPQHF. CDR3 DNA sequence: TGTGCCAGCAGCGCAACAGGGAGTCAGCCCCAGCATTTT.

The rearrangement joins TRBV2 to TRBJ2-1; a possible D gene is TRBD2 (6 bases). The CDR3 covers 15 residues. Germline V gene data show CDR1 as SNHLY and CDR2 as FYNNEI. V lost 7 bases, J lost 0 bases, and 13 bases lay in between. The CDR3 protein is CASTAGGSSYNEQFF. In DNA form, the CDR3 reads TGTGCCAGCACTGCCGGAGGGAGCTCCTACAATGAGCAGTTCTTC. Combining the CDR3 with reference TRBV2 and TRBJ2-1 gives the whole variable domain EPEVTQTPSHQVTQMGQEVILRCVPISNHLYFYWYRQILGQKVEFLVSFYNNEISEKSEIFDDQFSVERPDGSNFTLKIRSTKLEDSAMYFCASTAGGSSYNEQFFGPGTRLTVL.

The chain carries TRBV5-1 and TRBJ2-5, with TRBD1 matching over 11 bases. Germline V CDR1 and CDR2: SGHRS, YFSETQ. The length of the CDR3 is 16 residues. Trimming at V came to 0 bases and at J to 4 bases, leaving 5 bases not matched to a gene. The DNA for the CDR3 is TGCGCCAGCAGCTTGGCTTGGACAGGGGGCGGAGAGACCCAGTACTTC. This gives the protein CASSLAWTGGGETQYF. Full variable domain (rest looked up from reference TRBV5-1 and TRBJ2-5): KAGVTQTPRYLIKTRGQQVTLSCSPISGHRSVSWYQQTPGQGLQFLFEYFSETQRNKGNFPGRFSGRQFSNSRSEMNVSTLELGDSALYLCASSLAWTGGGETQYFGPGTRLLVL.

The chain joins TRBV16 to TRBJ1-4; D possibly corresponds to TRBD1 (5 bases). Trimming removed 0 bases from V and 6 bases from J, with 11 bases in between. The CDR3 is made up of 15 amino acids. Germline CDR1 and CDR2: KGHSY and FQNENV. The CDR3 sequence is CASSQSGQSDEKLFF. The CDR3 nucleotides are TGTGCCAGCAGCCAATCGGGGCAGAGCGATGAAAAACTGTTTTTT.

The rearrangement links TRBV7-8 to TRBJ1-1; 12 nucleotides agree with TRBD1. The V gene's germline CDR1 is SGHVS and CDR2 FQNEAQ. Unmatched junction bases numbered 17, after V lost 5 bases and J lost 4 bases. The CDR3 has 19 residues. The DNA for the CDR3 is TGTGCCAGCAGCCAACCCGCCCGGGACAGGGGGCGCGTGGGCACTGAAGCTTTCTTT. Translated: CASSQPARDRGRVGTEAFF.

The chain carries TRBV5-4 and TRBJ2-5; maybe TRBD2 (6 bases). Germline CDR1 is SGHNT and CDR2 is YYREEE (reference sequence). Trimming pared 0 bases from V and 4 bases from J, leaving 19 bases between. The CDR3 has 17 amino acids. The CDR3 protein is CASSLAGFGGGGETQYF. The CDR3 DNA is TGTGCCAGCAGCTTGGCCGGATTTGGGGGAGGCGGAGAGACCCAGTACTTC.

The chain carries TRBV9 and TRBJ2-1, with D perhaps matching TRBD2 (6 bases). Trimming cost V 2 bases and J 1 base, with 10 bases left between them. This CDR3 has 15 residues. Germline loops: CDR1 SGDLS, CDR2 YYNGEE. DNA of the CDR3: TGTGCCAGCAGCGTCCCGGGAGATTCCTACAATGAGCAGTTCTTC. It yields the protein CASSVPGDSYNEQFF.

This chain uses TRBV11-2 with TRBJ1-1, with TRBD1 matching 8 bases. V shed 1 base and J 4 bases; nucleotides not matched to a gene: 11. CDR3 length: 17 amino acids. Germline CDR1 SGHAT, CDR2 FQNNGV. In DNA, the CDR3 is TGTGCCAGCAGCTTAGGCCGAGTCAGGGGGCATGTCACTGAAGCTTTCTTT. Its translation is CASSLGRVRGHVTEAFF.

V gene TRBV19 combines with J gene TRBJ2-7; D call uncertain. The germline V gene encodes CDR1 LNHDA and CDR2 SQIVND (reference sequence). The CDR3 contains 14 residues. The V end was cut by 7 bases, the J end by 2 bases, with 15 bases between. This chain's CDR3 is CASTPGPGTYEQYF. The CDR3 DNA is TGTGCCAGTACCCCAGGTCCAGGTACCTACGAGCAGTACTTC. Combining the CDR3 with reference TRBV19 and TRBJ2-7 gives the whole variable domain DGGITQSPKYLFRKEGQNVTLSCEQNLNHDAMYWYRQDPGQGLRLIYYSQIVNDFQKGDIAEGYSVSREKKESFPLTVTSAQKNPTAFYLCASTPGPGTYEQYFGPGTRLTVT.

V usage is TRBV28 and J usage is TRBJ1-1; TRBD1 aligns across 8 bases. Germline-derived CDR1 and CDR2 are MDHEN and SYDVKM. The CDR3 is made up of 14 amino acids. Trimming took 11 bases from V and 1 from J; bases not matched to a gene: 9. The CDR3, as DNA: TGTGCCGGCACACAGGGACAGGCGAACACTGAAGCTTTCTTT. The encoded protein is CAGTQGQANTEAFF.

V and J are TRBV9 and TRBJ2-2; no clear D. Between the trimmed V and J ends, which lost 2 bases and 6 bases, there was a span of 11 bases. This CDR3 comprises 14 residues. Germline V gene data show CDR1 as SGDLS and CDR2 as YYNGEE. CDR3 DNA: TGTGCCAGCAGCGTTCAGCGCAACGCCGGGGAGCTGTTTTTT. Its translation: CASSVQRNAGELFF.

The chain combines TRBV6-5 with TRBJ2-2; 9 bases map to TRBD1. Germline V gene sequence: CDR1 MNHEY, CDR2 SVGAGI. CDR3 size: 15 residues. V lost 6 bases to trimming and J lost 7 bases; unmatched junction nucleotides: 9. In nucleotides, the CDR3 is TGTGCCAGCAGCCTCGGGACAGGGTTGATCGGGGAGCTGTTTTTT. This encodes CASSLGTGLIGELFF.

The V call is TRBV4-1, the J call TRBJ2-3; D is undetermined. V was cut by 0 bases and J by 2 bases, with 6 bases left in between. The CDR3 has 14 amino acids. The germline gives CDR1 MGHRA, CDR2 YSYEKL. CDR3 residues: CASSQDPHTDTQYF. CDR3 DNA sequence: TGCGCCAGCAGCCAAGATCCCCACACAGATACGCAGTATTTT.

DNA of the CDR3: TGCGCCAGCACCAGGGACAGCGGGAACACTGAAGCTTTCTTT. Translation: CASTRDSGNTEAFF. The J gene is TRBJ1-1, the V gene TRBV5-1; 7 nucleotides line up with TRBD1. Germline V gene data show CDR1 as SGHRS and CDR2 as YFSETQ. The CDR3 sequence is 14 residues long. V lost 6 bases and J lost 1; bases outside the gene matches: 6.

The chain has TRBV4-1 and TRBJ2-3, with 8 bases matching TRBD1. Germline V lookup: CDR1 MGHRA, CDR2 YSYEKL. V lost 1 base to trimming and J lost 5 bases; unmatched junction nucleotides: 8. This CDR3 region has 16 residues. CDR3 in DNA: TGCGCCAGCAGCCAAGTTCGGGGACAGGTGCAAGATACGCAGTATTTT. It encodes CASSQVRGQVQDTQYF.

The chain employs TRBV11-1 and TRBJ1-1; tentative D call: TRBD1 (5 bases). This CDR3 is built from 13 residues. V gave up 4 bases and J gave up 2 bases, with 8 bases separating them. Germline V lookup: CDR1 SGHAT, CDR2 FQDESV (reference sequence). CDR3 DNA sequence: TGTGCCAGCAGCTCGACAGTCAACACTGAAGCTTTCTTT. The encoded protein is CASSSTVNTEAFF.